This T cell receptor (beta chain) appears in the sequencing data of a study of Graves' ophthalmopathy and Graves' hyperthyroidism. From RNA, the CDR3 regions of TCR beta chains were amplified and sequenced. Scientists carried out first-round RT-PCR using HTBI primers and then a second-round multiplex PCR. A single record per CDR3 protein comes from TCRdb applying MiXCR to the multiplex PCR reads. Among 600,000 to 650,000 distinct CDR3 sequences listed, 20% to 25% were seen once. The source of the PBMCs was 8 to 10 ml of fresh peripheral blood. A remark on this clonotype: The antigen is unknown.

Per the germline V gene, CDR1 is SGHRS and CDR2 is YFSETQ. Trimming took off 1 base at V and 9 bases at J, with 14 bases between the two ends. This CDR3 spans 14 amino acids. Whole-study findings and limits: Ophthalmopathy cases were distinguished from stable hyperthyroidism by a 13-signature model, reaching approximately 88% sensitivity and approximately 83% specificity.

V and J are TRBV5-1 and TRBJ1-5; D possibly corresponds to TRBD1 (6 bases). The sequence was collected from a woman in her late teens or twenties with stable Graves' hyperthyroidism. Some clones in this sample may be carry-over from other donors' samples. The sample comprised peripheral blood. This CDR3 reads CASSLSGGGGPQHF. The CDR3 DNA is TGCGCCAGCAGCTTGAGTGGGGGCGGTGGGCCCCAGCATTTT.